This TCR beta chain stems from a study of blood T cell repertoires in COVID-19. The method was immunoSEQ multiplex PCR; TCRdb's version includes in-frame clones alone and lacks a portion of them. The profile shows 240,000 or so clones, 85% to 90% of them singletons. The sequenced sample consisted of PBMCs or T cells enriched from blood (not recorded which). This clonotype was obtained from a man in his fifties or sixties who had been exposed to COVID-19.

CDR3 sequence: CASSQGGRGLSAFF. The CDR3 DNA follows: TGTGCCAGCAGCCAAGGAGGCAGGGGGTTGTCGGCTTTCTTT. This chain uses TRBV4-2 with TRBJ1-1; 7 bases agree with TRBD1. Germline V CDR1 and CDR2: LGHNA, YNFKEQ. This CDR3 contains 14 residues. The V gene end was trimmed by 1 base and the J gene end by 11 bases; junction bases not matched to a gene: 10.